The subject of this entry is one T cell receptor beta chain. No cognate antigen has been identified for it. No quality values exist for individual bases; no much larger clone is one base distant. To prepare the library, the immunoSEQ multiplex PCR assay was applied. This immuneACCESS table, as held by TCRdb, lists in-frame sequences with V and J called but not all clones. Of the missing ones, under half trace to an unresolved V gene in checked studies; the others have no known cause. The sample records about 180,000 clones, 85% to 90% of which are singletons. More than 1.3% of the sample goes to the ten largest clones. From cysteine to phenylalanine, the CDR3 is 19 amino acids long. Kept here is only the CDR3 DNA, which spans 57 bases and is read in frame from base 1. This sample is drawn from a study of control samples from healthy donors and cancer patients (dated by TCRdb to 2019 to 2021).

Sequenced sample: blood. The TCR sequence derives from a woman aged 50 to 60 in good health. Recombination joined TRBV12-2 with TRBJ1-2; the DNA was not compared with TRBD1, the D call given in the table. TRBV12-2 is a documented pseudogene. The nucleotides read TGTGCAAGTCGCCTCAACAAGGTTGGCCTACCAGGGATGGACTATGGCTACACCTTC. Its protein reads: CASRLNKVGLPGMDYGYTF.